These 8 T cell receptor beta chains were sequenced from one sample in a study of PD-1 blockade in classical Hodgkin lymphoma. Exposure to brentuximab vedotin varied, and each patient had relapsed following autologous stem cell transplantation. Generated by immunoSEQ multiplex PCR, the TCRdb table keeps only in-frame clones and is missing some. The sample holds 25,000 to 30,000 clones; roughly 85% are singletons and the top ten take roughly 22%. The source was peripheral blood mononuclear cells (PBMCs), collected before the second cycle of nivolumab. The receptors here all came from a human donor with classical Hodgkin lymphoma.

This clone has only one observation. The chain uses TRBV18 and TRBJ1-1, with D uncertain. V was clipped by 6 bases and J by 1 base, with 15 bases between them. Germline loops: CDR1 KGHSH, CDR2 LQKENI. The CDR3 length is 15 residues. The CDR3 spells CASSFDWRGNTEAFF. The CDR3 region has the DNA TGTGCCAGCTCCTTCGATTGGCGCGGGAACACTGAAGCTTTCTTT.

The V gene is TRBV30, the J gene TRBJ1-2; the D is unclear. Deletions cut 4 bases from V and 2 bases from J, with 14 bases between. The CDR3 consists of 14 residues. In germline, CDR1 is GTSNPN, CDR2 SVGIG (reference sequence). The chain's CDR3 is CAWTSLTTNYGYTF. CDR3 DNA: TGTGCCTGGACCAGTCTCACGACCAACTATGGCTACACCTTC.

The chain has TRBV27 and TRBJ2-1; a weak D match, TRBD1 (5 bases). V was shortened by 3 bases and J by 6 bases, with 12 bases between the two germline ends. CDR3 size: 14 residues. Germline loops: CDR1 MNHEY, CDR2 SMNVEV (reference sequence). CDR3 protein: CASSFSPQGNEQFF. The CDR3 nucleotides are TGTGCCAGCAGTTTTAGTCCCCAGGGCAATGAGCAGTTCTTC.

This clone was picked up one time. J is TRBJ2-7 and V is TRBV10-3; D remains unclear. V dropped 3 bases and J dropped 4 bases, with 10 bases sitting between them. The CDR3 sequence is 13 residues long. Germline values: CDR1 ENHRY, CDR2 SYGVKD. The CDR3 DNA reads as TGTGCCATCAGTGAACAGAAGGGATACGAGCAGTACGTC. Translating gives CAISEQKGYEQYV.

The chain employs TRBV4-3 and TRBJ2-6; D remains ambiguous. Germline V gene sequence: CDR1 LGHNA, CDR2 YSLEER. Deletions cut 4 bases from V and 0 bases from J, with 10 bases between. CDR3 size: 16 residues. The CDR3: CASSPIGTSGANVLTF. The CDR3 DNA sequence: TGCGCCAGCAGCCCCATCGGCACCTCTGGGGCCAACGTCCTGACTTTC.

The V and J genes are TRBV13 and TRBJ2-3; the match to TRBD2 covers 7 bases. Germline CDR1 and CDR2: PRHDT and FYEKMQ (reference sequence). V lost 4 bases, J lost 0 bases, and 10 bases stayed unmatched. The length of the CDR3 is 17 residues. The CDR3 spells CASSSRPSGASTDTQYF. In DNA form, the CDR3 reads TGTGCCAGCAGCTCACGACCCAGCGGGGCAAGCACAGATACGCAGTATTTT.

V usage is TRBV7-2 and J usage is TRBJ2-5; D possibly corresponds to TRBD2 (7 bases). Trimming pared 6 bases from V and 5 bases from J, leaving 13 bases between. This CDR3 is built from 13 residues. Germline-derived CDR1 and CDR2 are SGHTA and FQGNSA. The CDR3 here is CASRLGGAETQYF. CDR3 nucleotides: TGTGCCAGCAGGCTGGGGGGGGCGGAGACCCAGTACTTC. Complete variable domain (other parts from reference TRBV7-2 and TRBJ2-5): GAGVSQSPSNKVTEKGKDVELRCDPISGHTALYWYRQSLGQGLEFLIYFQGNSAPDKSGLPSDRFSAERTGGSVSTLTIQRTQQEDSAVYLCASRLGGAETQYFGPGTRLLVL.

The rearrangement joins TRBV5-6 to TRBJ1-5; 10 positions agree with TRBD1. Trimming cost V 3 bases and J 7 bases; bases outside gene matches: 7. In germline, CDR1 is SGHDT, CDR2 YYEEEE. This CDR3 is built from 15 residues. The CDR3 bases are TGTGCCAGCAGCTCTGGGACAGGGGCAAACCAGCCCCAGCATTTT. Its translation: CASSSGTGANQPQHF.